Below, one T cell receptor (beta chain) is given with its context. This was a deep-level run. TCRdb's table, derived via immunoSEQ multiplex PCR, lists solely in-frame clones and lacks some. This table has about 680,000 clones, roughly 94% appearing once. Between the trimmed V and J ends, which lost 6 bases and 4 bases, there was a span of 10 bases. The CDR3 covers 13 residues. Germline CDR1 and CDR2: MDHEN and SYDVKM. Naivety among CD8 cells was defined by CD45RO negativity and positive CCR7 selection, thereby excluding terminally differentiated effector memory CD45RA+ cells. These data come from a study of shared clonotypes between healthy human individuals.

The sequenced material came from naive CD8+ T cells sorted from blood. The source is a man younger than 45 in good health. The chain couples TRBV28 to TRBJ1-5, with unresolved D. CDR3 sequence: CASRPNRNQPQHF. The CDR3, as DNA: TGTGCCAGCAGGCCTAACAGAAATCAGCCCCAGCATTTT.